The rows below give T cell receptor beta chains drawn from one sample of a study of T-cell reconstitution after alpha-beta-depleted transplantation in children. TCRdb used MiXCR to reprocess the PCR reads, holding one entry per CDR3 protein. Here the sample spans over 200,000 distinct CDR3 sequences, roughly 9% being singletons. Sequenced here: PBMCs from the stem cell graft donor, sampled from the stem cell graft. All receptors derive from a human donor who donated a stem cell graft to a child with acute lymphoblastic leukemia. The CDR3 runs from the conserved cysteine through the conserved F or W. Fields, in order: CDR3 protein, CDR3 DNA, CDR3 length, D gene, V gene, clone size, J gene. The D gene is left open where the match is weak. Clone size is given for some rows only: seen once, a few or many times, or a class if the clone is expanded.

CASYRQGPLNTEAFF TGTGCCAGCTACCGACAGGGACCATTGAACACTGAAGCTTTCTTT 15 TRBD1 TRBV6-1 few TRBJ1-1
CSGHRGLTDGYTF TGCAGCGGGCACAGGGGATTAACGGATGGCTACACCTTC 13 TRBD1 TRBV29-1 many TRBJ1-2
CASSQVGWAREQYF TGTGCCAGCAGCCAAGTGGGATGGGCCCGCGAGCAGTACTTC 14 . TRBV14 few TRBJ2-7
CASSVGTRGGQALHF TGTGCCAGCAGCGTCGGGACCCGAGGGGGCCAGGCCCTCCACTTT 15 TRBD1 TRBV7-6 few TRBJ1-6
CASSVTSGSPYNEQFF TGCGCCAGCAGCGTTACTAGCGGGAGCCCCTACAATGAGCAGTTCTTC 16 TRBD2 TRBV5-1 . TRBJ2-1
CASSLYAGKINSPLHF TGTGCCAGCAGTTTATACGCAGGGAAAATTAATTCACCCCTCCACTTT 16 . TRBV27 . TRBJ1-6
CASSLGGALATEELFF TGTGCCAGCAGCTTGGGGGGTGCCCTAGCGACAGAAGAGCTGTTTTTT 16 . TRBV5-6 . TRBJ2-2
CSAVPGLAVSYEQYF TGCAGTGCTGTCCCGGGACTAGCGGTTTCGTACGAGCAGTACTTC 15 TRBD2 TRBV20-1 . TRBJ2-7
CASSLYREETQYF TGTGCCAGCAGTTTATACAGGGAAGAGACCCAGTACTTC 13 . TRBV28 many TRBJ2-5
CASSVGGGQPQHF TGTGCCAGCAGCGTAGGGGGAGGACAGCCCCAGCATTTT 13 . TRBV9 . TRBJ1-5
CASSLSYEGSMEQYF TGTGCCAGCAGCTTATCTTACGAGGGGTCTATGGAGCAGTACTTC 15 . TRBV7-8 . TRBJ2-7
CASSLVGLVTDTQYF TGCGCCAGCAGCTTGGTCGGACTAGTCACAGATACGCAGTATTTT 15 TRBD2 TRBV5-1 . TRBJ2-3
CASGVYEQYF TGTGCCAGCGGGGTCTACGAGCAGTACTTC 10 . TRBV6-5 . TRBJ2-7
CASSLVRLRQTTSGANVLTF TGTGCCAGCAGCTTAGTGAGACTTCGGCAGACCACATCTGGGGCCAACGTCCTGACTTTC 20 . TRBV11-2 many TRBJ2-6
CASTLSGGKYNEQFF TGTGCCAGCACCCTAAGCGGGGGGAAATACAATGAGCAGTTCTTC 15 TRBD2 TRBV6-1 once TRBJ2-1
CSPGSGGSGEQYF TGCAGCCCTGGGAGCGGGGGGTCGGGAGAGCAGTACTTC 13 TRBD2 TRBV20-1 many TRBJ2-7
CASSLVMGWNGYTF TGTGCCAGCAGCTTAGTGATGGGGTGGAACGGCTACACCTTC 14 . TRBV11-2 few TRBJ1-2
CSAKHRGYPNYGYTF TGCAGTGCTAAACACAGGGGATACCCTAACTATGGCTACACCTTC 15 TRBD1 TRBV20-1 few TRBJ1-2
CASSRDRSKETQYF TGTGCCAGCAGCAGGGACAGGTCAAAAGAGACCCAGTACTTC 14 TRBD1 TRBV5-6 many TRBJ2-5
CASSLEIRSYNEQFF TGTGCCAGCAGCTTAGAGATACGGTCCTACAATGAGCAGTTCTTC 15 . TRBV7-2 many TRBJ2-1
CASTEPGRLYGYTF TGTGCCAGCACCGAACCGGGACGGCTCTATGGCTACACCTTC 14 . TRBV6-5 few TRBJ1-2
CASSYPGTGSETQYF TGTGCCAGCAGTTACCCCGGGACAGGGAGCGAGACCCAGTACTTC 15 TRBD1 TRBV6-2/TRBV6-3 many TRBJ2-5
CASSHRLLTGTPLNEQFF TGTGCCAGCAGTCATCGACTTCTCACCGGGACACCCCTCAATGAGCAGTTCTTC 18 . TRBV27 many TRBJ2-1
CSASWGGREKLFF TGCAGTGCTAGTTGGGGGGGTCGGGAAAAACTGTTTTTT 13 . TRBV20-1 few TRBJ1-4
CASSHPGQTTDTQYF TGTGCCAGCAGCCATCCGGGACAGACCACAGATACGCAGTATTTT 15 TRBD1 TRBV11-1 many TRBJ2-3
CSADGAGNTIYF TGCAGTGCTGACGGAGCTGGAAACACCATATATTTT 12 . TRBV20-1 few TRBJ1-3
CASSVESGGNLPQHF TGTGCCAGCAGCGTAGAATCTGGGGGCAATCTGCCCCAGCATTTT 15 . TRBV9 . TRBJ1-5
CASSARWSGELFF TGTGCCAGTTCCGCTAGATGGTCCGGGGAGCTGTTTTTT 13 . TRBV7-2 few TRBJ2-2
CASSQPGGTEAFF TGTGCCAGCAGCCAACCAGGGGGGACTGAAGCTTTCTTT 13 TRBD1 TRBV3-1 . TRBJ1-1
CASSLSQTGGSETQYF TGTGCCAGCAGCTTAAGTCAGACAGGGGGCTCGGAGACCCAGTACTTC 16 TRBD1 TRBV7-2 many TRBJ2-5
CASSLDPTGATDTQYF TGCGCCAGCAGCTTGGATCCGACGGGGGCCACAGATACGCAGTATTTT 16 . TRBV5-1 . TRBJ2-3
CASSWQGGSYEQYF TGCGCCAGCAGCTGGCAGGGGGGTTCCTACGAGCAGTACTTC 14 . TRBV4-3 few TRBJ2-7
CASSIKVLHTGELFF TGTGCCAGTAGTATAAAGGTATTACACACCGGGGAGCTGTTTTTT 15 . TRBV19 . TRBJ2-2
CASSLEGRGASYEQYF TGTGCCAGCAGCTTGGAAGGTCGAGGAGCTTCCTACGAGCAGTACTTC 16 . TRBV5-6 . TRBJ2-7
CASSQDPSGIRRATQYF TGCGCCAGCAGCCAAGATCCTAGCGGAATTAGGAGAGCGACCCAGTACTTC 17 TRBD2 TRBV4-3 many TRBJ2-5
CASSADTGSYNEQFF TGTGCCAGTAGTGCCGACACGGGGTCCTACAATGAGCAGTTCTTC 15 . TRBV19 few TRBJ2-1
CSARDAFGGGPRNYGYTF TGCAGTGCTAGAGACGCCTTCGGTGGGGGACCGCGTAACTATGGCTACACCTTC 18 . TRBV20-1 . TRBJ1-2
CAISEWQASTDTQYF TGTGCCATCAGTGAATGGCAGGCAAGCACAGATACGCAGTATTTT 15 . TRBV10-3 few TRBJ2-3
CATSGEEYYGYTF TGTGCCACCTCCGGGGAAGAGTACTATGGCTACACCTTC 13 . TRBV19 few TRBJ1-2
CSARDGRENYGYTF TGCAGTGCTAGAGACGGGCGGGAGAACTATGGCTACACCTTC 14 . TRBV20-1 few TRBJ1-2
CAISERSWTRQGNYYEQYF TGTGCCATCAGTGAGCGTTCATGGACGAGACAGGGCAACTACTACGAGCAGTACTTC 19 TRBD1 TRBV10-3 few TRBJ2-7
CASSLFGQGGQPQHF TGTGCCAGCAGCTTATTTGGGCAGGGAGGGCAGCCCCAGCATTTT 15 . TRBV7-2 . TRBJ1-5
CASSPSRTGKTEAFF TGTGCCAGCAGTCCAAGCCGGACAGGAAAGACTGAAGCTTTCTTT 15 TRBD1 TRBV6-1 . TRBJ1-1
CASSSGGQSNQPQHF TGCGCCAGCAGCAGCGGGGGACAGAGCAATCAGCCCCAGCATTTT 15 TRBD1 TRBV5-1 many TRBJ1-5
CASSLERSSYNEQFF TGTGCCAGCAGCTTAGAGCGGAGCTCCTACAATGAGCAGTTCTTC 15 . TRBV7-9 many TRBJ2-1
CASSQSAGGQETQYF TGTGCCAGCAGCCAATCAGCGGGGGGGCAAGAGACCCAGTACTTC 15 TRBD2 TRBV3-1 few TRBJ2-5
CASRRGAGYGYTF TGTGCCAGCAGACGGGGGGCTGGCTATGGCTACACCTTC 13 . TRBV6-6 . TRBJ1-2
CASSEFGLAGELFF TGTGCCAGCAGTGAATTCGGGTTGGCCGGGGAGCTGTTTTTT 14 . TRBV25-1 . TRBJ2-2
CASSFPAGELFF TGCGCCAGCAGCTTTCCCGCCGGGGAGCTGTTTTTT 12 . TRBV5-1 . TRBJ2-2
CASSQLSGGEKLFF TGTGCCAGCAGCCAATTGTCTGGAGGGGAAAAACTGTTTTTT 14 . TRBV3-1 . TRBJ1-4
CASSGGGYEQYF TGTGCCAGCAGTGGGGGGGGCTACGAGCAGTACTTC 12 TRBD2 TRBV2 . TRBJ2-7